This TCR beta chain came from a study of graft-versus-host responses after intestinal transplantation. Across the whole study: All recipients were transplanted with multivisceral, liver-intestinal, or isolated intestinal grafts.

Some clones are missing from TCRdb's copy, which holds only in-frame ones; the method was immunoSEQ multiplex PCR. The repertoire holds 99,000 or so clones, roughly 92% seen once, with about 0.072% in the top ten. The V gene's germline CDR1 is MNHEY and CDR2 SVGAGI. Trimming took 2 bases from V and 6 from J, leaving 13 bases between them. The CDR3 extends over 14 amino acids. To note about this clone: What it binds is not known.

Study outcomes and limitations: Recipient marrow contained GvH clones, some of which appeared first in ileum or blood.

The specimen comprised unstimulated CD8+ T cells sorted from spleen or lymph node cells, sampled before transplant. The gene calls are TRBV6-5 and TRBJ1-1; D is uncertain. This clonotype was obtained from a human donor who was the organ donor for an intestinal transplant. DNA for the CDR3: TGTGCCAGCAGTTACGGGCTGGTGGGCGCTGAAGCTTTCTTT. Protein product: CASSYGLVGAEAFF.